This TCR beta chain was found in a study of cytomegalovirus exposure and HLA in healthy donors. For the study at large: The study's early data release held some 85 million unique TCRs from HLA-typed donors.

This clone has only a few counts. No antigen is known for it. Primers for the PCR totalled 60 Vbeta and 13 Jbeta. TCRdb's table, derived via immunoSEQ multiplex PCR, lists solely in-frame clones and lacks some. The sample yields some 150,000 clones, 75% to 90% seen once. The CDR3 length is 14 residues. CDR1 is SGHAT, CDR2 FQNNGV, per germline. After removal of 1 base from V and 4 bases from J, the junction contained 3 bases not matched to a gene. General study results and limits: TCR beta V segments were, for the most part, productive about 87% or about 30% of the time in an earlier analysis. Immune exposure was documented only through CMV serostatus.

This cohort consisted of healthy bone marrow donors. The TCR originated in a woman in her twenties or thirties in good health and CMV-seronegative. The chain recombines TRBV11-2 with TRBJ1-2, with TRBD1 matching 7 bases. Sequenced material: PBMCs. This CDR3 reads CASSLVGTVYGYTF. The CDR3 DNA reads TGTGCCAGCAGCTTAGTAGGGACAGTCTATGGCTACACCTTC.